This record covers a single TCR beta chain. The antigen is not known. The source of the sample is a study of T cell responses to AZD1222 COVID-19 vaccine. General observations from the study: Donors, mostly white British, included more females; clonal diversity was possibly underestimated. The peak T cell response came first, and repertoires were sampled only after it.

Germline CDR1 is LGHNT and CDR2 is FRNRAP. The CDR3 sequence is 14 residues long. The V end was cut by 6 bases, the J end by 0 bases, with 9 bases between. TCRdb's copy holds only in-frame clones and misses some; the assay was immunoSEQ multiplex PCR. The profile shows 85,000 to 120,000 clones, roughly 88% of them singletons. The clonotype comes from an adult in good health. The sample consisted of peripheral blood, taken on day 0 of AZD1222 vaccination. This chain uses TRBV12-5 with TRBJ1-5; no clear D. The CDR3 nucleotides are TGTGCTAGTGGCCTAGGACGTAGCAATCAGCCCCAGCATTTT. This gives the protein CASGLGRSNQPQHF.